The source of this TCR beta chain is a study of T cells after yellow fever vaccination. General study findings and limits: A weaker but faster secondary response was observed, peaking on day 5 versus 15. Among primary-vaccination clones, most reappeared after the booster, at approximately 96% for CD4 and roughly 88% for CD8.

On this clonotype: Its specificity is not known.

One entry per CDR3 protein results from TCRdb running MiXCR on the 5' RACE reads. The table records 150,000 to 200,000 distinct CDR3 sequences, 9.5% to 11% of them present only once. The sequence was collected from a man aged 18 to 29 who received the YFV17D yellow fever vaccine. Source: CD8+ T cells sorted from PBMCs, taken 15 days after the yellow fever booster vaccination.

Here the CDR3 reads CASSAGQGISEAFF. The CDR3 region has the DNA TGTGCCAGCAGCGCCGGACAGGGGATCTCCGAGGCTTTCTTT. The rearrangement joins TRBV9 to TRBJ1-1; TRBD1 matches at 9 bases. CDR3 length: 14 amino acids. V lost 3 bases, J lost 11 bases, and 11 bases stayed unmatched. Germline assignment: CDR1 SGDLS and CDR2 YYNGEE.